This T cell receptor (beta chain) comes out of a study of graft-versus-host responses after intestinal transplantation. Study-wide background: Each of the recipients got a multivisceral, liver-intestinal, or isolated intestinal transplant. Recipients were all induced with anti-thymocyte globulin, then given tacrolimus and steroids for around 3 years. Points from the study as a whole: Present in recipient marrow, GvH clones included some that appeared first in ileum or blood. Association was observed between peak circulating GvH clone levels and early post-transplant HvG declines.

The researchers put some 200,000 CFSE-labeled responder cells into plates with some 200,000 irradiated, violet-dye-labeled stimulator cells. Assay: immunoSEQ multiplex PCR; the TCRdb copy retains only in-frame clones and omits some. The sample has about 12,000 clones; about a third are singletons. The source is a human patient who received an intestinal transplant. This material consisted of alloreactive CD8+ T cells from a mixed lymphocyte reaction culture, taken before intestinal transplant. The sample's subset: CFSE-low proliferating T cells sorted from roughly six-day pre-transplant mixed lymphocyte reaction (GvH or HvG direction).

The CDR3 DNA is TGTGCCAGCAGCCAAGACTCGGGACAGCTTTTCTCTGGGGCCAACGTCCTGACTTTC. Translated: CASSQDSGQLFSGANVLTF. The chain recombines TRBV4-2 with TRBJ2-6; TRBD1 aligns across 7 bases. J gave up 0 bases and V 0 bases, and 8 bases lay outside the gene matches. The CDR3 has 19 residues. Germline V lookup: CDR1 LGHNA, CDR2 YNFKEQ.